These 29 T cell receptor beta chains were sequenced from one sample in a study of shared clonotypes between healthy human individuals. Terminally differentiated effector memory CD45RA+ cells were excluded by CCR7 positive selection of CD45RO-negative cells. Profiling relied on immunoSEQ multiplex PCR, and the TCRdb table lists in-frame clones only, not all of them. The sample records some 2,000,000 clones, about 94% being singletons. Material: naive CD8+ T cells sorted from blood. The receptors come from a man younger than 35 in good health.

A note on this clone: This sample includes further DNA sequences coding for the same CDR3. The gene calls are TRBV4-1 and TRBJ2-5; TRBD2 agrees at 7 bases. The CDR3 covers 14 residues. The trim removed 1 base at V and 3 bases at J, leaving 2 bases unmatched. Germline V CDR1 and CDR2: MGHRA, YSYEKL. CDR3 sequence: CASSQVLAEETQYF. The DNA for the CDR3 is TGCGCCAGCAGCCAAGTTCTAGCGGAAGAGACCCAGTACTTC.

The chain combines TRBV5-6 with TRBJ2-7; D not resolved. This CDR3 has 12 residues. V dropped 2 bases and J dropped 5 bases, with 8 bases sitting between them. Germline V lookup: CDR1 SGHDT, CDR2 YYEEEE. CDR3 in DNA: TGTGCCAGCAGCTTTTCGTCCCACGAGCAGTACTTC. Translated, it gives CASSFSSHEQYF.

This clone was seen a single time. The rearrangement joins TRBV28 to TRBJ1-5, with D perhaps TRBD1 (6 bases). The germline gives CDR1 MDHEN, CDR2 SYDVKM. Trimming took off 1 base at V and 7 bases at J, with 17 bases between the two ends. The CDR3 sequence is 16 residues long. CDR3 loop: CASSLLPGVKGQPQHF. The CDR3 region has the DNA TGTGCCAGCAGTTTATTGCCAGGGGTGAAGGGACAGCCCCAGCATTTT.

This clone was observed once. The rearrangement uses TRBV6-5 and TRBJ2-7; D is ambiguous. Per germline, CDR1 MNHEY and CDR2 SVGAGI. The length of the CDR3 is 13 residues. V gave up 2 bases and J gave up 4 bases, with 9 bases separating them. As DNA, the CDR3 is TGTGCCAGCAGTTACGGGGTTAATTACGAGCAGTACTTC. This gives the protein CASSYGVNYEQYF.

This clone was detected only once. The J gene is TRBJ2-3, the V gene TRBV27; D perhaps matches TRBD1 (5 bases). V was cut by 3 bases and J by 6 bases, with 10 bases left in between. The CDR3 contains 13 residues. Per germline, CDR1 MNHEY and CDR2 SMNVEV (reference sequence). In DNA, the CDR3 is TGTGCCAGCAGTTTTACCCCAGGGGATACGCAGTATTTT. Translating gives CASSFTPGDTQYF.

This clone was seen just once. The rearrangement joins TRBV11-2 to TRBJ1-5; no firm D call. Trimming took 1 base from V and 6 from J, leaving 7 bases between them. Per germline, CDR1 SGHAT and CDR2 FQNNGV. The length of the CDR3 is 13 residues. The DNA for the CDR3 is TGTGCCAGCAGCTTAGGTTCCCTTCAGCCCCAGCATTTT. Translated: CASSLGSLQPQHF. Full variable domain (missing parts from reference TRBV11-2 and TRBJ1-5): EAGVAQSPRYKIIEKRQSVAFWCNPISGHATLYWYQQILGQGPKLLIQFQNNGVVDDSQLPKDRFSAERLKGVDSTLKIQPAKLEDSAVYLCASSLGSLQPQHFGDGTRLSIL.

The rearrangement uses TRBV7-9 and TRBJ2-1; D is ambiguous. Germline CDR1 and CDR2: SEHNR and FQNEAQ (reference sequence). CDR3 length: 19 amino acids. V gave up 1 base and J gave up 0 bases, with 19 bases separating them. CDR3: CASSLELENRWSSYNEQFF. Written as DNA, the CDR3 is TGTGCCAGCAGCTTAGAATTAGAGAACAGATGGAGCTCCTACAATGAGCAGTTCTTC.

This chain uses TRBV30 with TRBJ1-4, with a possible D match to TRBD1 (5 bases). CDR3 length: 19 residues. Germline lookup yields CDR1 GTSNPN and CDR2 SVGIG (reference sequence). Trimming shortened V by 1 base and J by 8 bases, and 29 bases separated the two germline ends. The chain's CDR3 is CAWSGISGRVRGAGEKLFF. The CDR3 bases are TGTGCCTGGAGTGGAATATCGGGCAGGGTGAGGGGTGCAGGGGAAAAACTGTTTTTT.

CDR3 residues: CASSSPGSGGPYEQYF. CDR3 bases: TGTGCCAGCAGCTCCCCTGGTTCGGGGGGCCCCTACGAGCAGTACTTC. This chain links TRBV13 with TRBJ2-7; D may be TRBD2 (7 bases). The CDR3 extends over 16 amino acids. Trimming took 4 bases from V and 2 from J, leaving 18 bases between them. From germline, CDR1 is PRHDT and CDR2 FYEKMQ (reference sequence).

The CDR3 protein is CASSIGGGRQPQHF. CDR3 coding DNA: TGTGCCAGTAGTATCGGTGGGGGGCGGCAGCCCCAGCATTTT. This sequence joins TRBV19 and TRBJ1-5; a possible D gene is TRBD1 (6 bases). The V and J ends lost 3 bases and 7 bases respectively, with 13 bases between them. The CDR3 runs 14 residues. Germline assignment: CDR1 LNHDA and CDR2 SQIVND (reference sequence). Full variable domain (rest looked up from reference TRBV19 and TRBJ1-5): DGGITQSPKYLFRKEGQNVTLSCEQNLNHDAMYWYRQDPGQGLRLIYYSQIVNDFQKGDIAEGYSVSREKKESFPLTVTSAQKNPTAFYLCASSIGGGRQPQHFGDGTRLSIL.

Remarks on this clone: This same CDR3 is encoded by further DNA sequences in the sample. The CDR3 protein is CASSQRSGYEQYF. CDR3 DNA sequence: TGCGCCAGCAGCCAAAGGAGTGGGTACGAGCAGTACTTC. The chain links TRBV4-1 to TRBJ2-7; D remains ambiguous. Trimming removed 2 bases at V and 4 bases at J, with 9 bases between. The CDR3 has 13 amino acids. Germline V gives CDR1 MGHRA, CDR2 YSYEKL.

The chain carries TRBV4-1 and TRBJ1-5; 9 nucleotides match TRBD1. The CDR3 loop spans 18 amino acids. From germline, CDR1 is MGHRA and CDR2 YSYEKL. Germline trimming cut 0 bases from V and 9 bases from J; bases unmatched to any gene: 15. The CDR3 DNA reads as TGCGCCAGCAGCCAAGATCCGAGTACAGGGGGCCTGAGTTGGCCCCAGCATTTT. This codes for CASSQDPSTGGLSWPQHF.

This clone was picked up a small number of times. This chain connects TRBV6-5 to TRBJ1-1; TRBD1 aligns across 8 bases. The germline CDR1 and CDR2 sequences are MNHEY and SVGAGI. This CDR3 region has 15 residues. V shed 6 bases, J shed 1 base, and the junction held 7 bases outside the gene matches. The CDR3: CASRGQALGNTEAFF. CDR3 nucleotides: TGTGCCAGCAGGGGACAGGCCCTCGGGAACACTGAAGCTTTCTTT.

This chain connects TRBV10-3 to TRBJ2-5, with D unresolved. Germline loops: CDR1 ENHRY, CDR2 SYGVKD. Trimming took off 8 bases at V and 4 bases at J, with 11 bases between the two ends. CDR3 length equals 12 residues. CDR3 region: CAISQPPETQYF. DNA of the CDR3: TGTGCCATCTCCCAGCCCCCAGAGACCCAGTACTTC.

V usage is TRBV13 and J usage is TRBJ1-1; D is unresolved. The germline CDR1 and CDR2 sequences are PRHDT and FYEKMQ (reference sequence). The ends were cut back, 10 bases at V and 3 bases at J, with 18 bases in the middle. The CDR3 sequence is 14 residues long. Here the CDR3 reads CATTDANLDTEAFF. CDR3 sequence (DNA): TGTGCCACCACCGACGCGAACCTGGACACTGAAGCTTTCTTT.

The chain uses TRBV29-1 and TRBJ2-2, with a tentative D call TRBD1 (5 bases). With 4 bases removed from V and 5 bases from J, the gap between germline ends came to 17 bases. The CDR3 totals 15 residues. The germline V gene has CDR1 SQVTM and CDR2 ANQGSEA. CDR3 nucleotides: TGCAGCGTTGCAGGGTTCGACTCGAGGACCGGGGAGCTGTTTTTT. Its protein product is CSVAGFDSRTGELFF.

As DNA, the CDR3 is TGTGCCAGCAGCTTCGTAGCGGGGGTTTCCTACGAGCAGTACTTC. It codes for CASSFVAGVSYEQYF. This rearrangement joins TRBV5-5 to TRBJ2-7, with 9 bases matching TRBD2. Unmatched junction bases numbered 4, after V lost 2 bases and J lost 1 base. CDR3 length: 15 amino acids. CDR1 and CDR2 from the germline V gene are SGHKS and YYEKEE (reference sequence).

V usage is TRBV7-9 and J usage is TRBJ2-1, with D perhaps matching TRBD1 or TRBD2 (5 bases each). V was shortened by 0 bases and J by 2 bases, with 5 bases between the two germline ends. The germline CDR1 and CDR2 sequences are SEHNR and FQNEAQ (reference sequence). This CDR3 has 14 residues. The CDR3 spells CASSLAGPYNEQFF. As DNA, the CDR3 is TGTGCCAGCAGCTTAGCGGGACCCTACAATGAGCAGTTCTTC.

A single count supports this clone. This rearrangement joins TRBV27 to TRBJ2-1; no reliable D call. The CDR3 covers 14 residues. Trimming shortened V by 2 bases and J by 6 bases, and 11 bases separated the two germline ends. Per the germline V gene, CDR1 is MNHEY and CDR2 is SMNVEV (reference sequence). The CDR3 DNA reads as TGTGCCAGCAGTTTAATTCGGCAGCCCAATGAGCAGTTCTTC. Translating gives CASSLIRQPNEQFF.

In DNA, the CDR3 is TGCGCCAGCAGCCCCCCGGGTGATGGAGCGGAATACCAGAGAGGAGAGACCCAGTACTTC. This gives the protein CASSPPGDGAEYQRGETQYF. The chain employs TRBV4-1 and TRBJ2-5; maybe TRBD2 (5 bases). Trimming took off 4 bases at V and 4 bases at J, with 31 bases between the two ends. Per the germline V gene, CDR1 is MGHRA and CDR2 is YSYEKL. The length of the CDR3 is 20 residues.

The chain links TRBV10-2 to TRBJ2-7; D remains ambiguous. CDR1 is WSHSY and CDR2 is SAAADI in the germline V gene. The CDR3 runs 12 residues. V lost 6 bases and J lost 1, with 7 bases in between. DNA of the CDR3: TGCGCCAGCAGAGCACAATCCTACGAGCAGTACTTC. Residues: CASRAQSYEQYF.

This chain connects TRBV30 to TRBJ2-1; 8 bases are shared with TRBD2. CDR1 and CDR2 (germline): GTSNPN, SVGIG (reference sequence). Losses at the gene ends were 0 bases for V and 4 bases for J; bases not matched to a gene: 5. CDR3 length: 15 amino acids. CDR3 nucleotide sequence: TGTGCCTGGAGTGTTAAAGCGGGGGAGTACAATGAGCAGTTCTTC. Encoded protein: CAWSVKAGEYNEQFF. The full variable domain, in which reference TRBV30 and TRBJ2-1 provide the parts outside the CDR3, is SQTIHQWPATLVQPVGSPLSLECTVEGTSNPNLYWYRQAAGRGLQLLFYSVGIGQISSEVPQNLSASRPQDRQFILSSKKLLLSDSGFYLCAWSVKAGEYNEQFFGPGTRLTVL.

A note on this clone: Other DNA sequences of this sample code for an identical CDR3. The chain joins TRBV4-1 to TRBJ2-7; D is undetermined. V was clipped by 6 bases and J by 4 bases, with 13 bases between them. The CDR3 is made up of 13 amino acids. Per germline, CDR1 MGHRA and CDR2 YSYEKL. The CDR3 region is CASSQNLVYEQYF. The CDR3 nucleotides are TGCGCCAGCAGTCAAAATTTAGTGTACGAGCAGTACTTC.

This rearrangement joins TRBV28 to TRBJ2-7, with 8 bases aligning to TRBD1. CDR1 is MDHEN, CDR2 SYDVKM, per germline. The V segment lost 5 bases and the J segment 3 bases; nucleotides outside the gene matches: 3. The CDR3 has 13 amino acids. CDR3 nucleotide sequence: TGTGCCAGCAGTCACACAGGGGGCTACGAGCAGTACTTC. It codes for CASSHTGGYEQYF.

Remarks on this clone: Other DNA sequences of this sample code for an identical CDR3. The V gene is TRBV7-9, the J gene TRBJ1-1, with 9 nucleotides matching TRBD1. This CDR3 comprises 14 residues. The V segment lost 1 base and the J segment 3 bases; nucleotides outside the gene matches: 0. Germline V gene data show CDR1 as SEHNR and CDR2 as FQNEAQ (reference sequence). The CDR3 DNA is TGTGCCAGCAGCTTAGGACAGGGGGACACTGAAGCTTTCTTT. Its translation is CASSLGQGDTEAFF. Full variable domain (missing parts from reference TRBV7-9 and TRBJ1-1): DTGVSQNPRHKITKRGQNVTFRCDPISEHNRLYWYRQTLGQGPEFLTYFQNEAQLEKSRLLSDRFSAERPKGSFSTLEIQRTEQGDSAMYLCASSLGQGDTEAFFGQGTRLTVV.

The chain employs TRBV4-3 and TRBJ2-4; TRBD2 is a possible D gene (6 bases). CDR1 and CDR2 from the germline V gene are LGHNA and YSLEER. The CDR3 contains 15 residues. Trimming cost V 3 bases and J 7 bases, with 16 bases left between them. The CDR3 DNA reads as TGCGCCAGCAGCCACGACCGGAGGGAGGTGAACATTCAGTACTTC. Its translation: CASSHDRREVNIQYF.

This rearrangement joins TRBV28 to TRBJ1-5; D may be TRBD1 (6 bases). Looked up from germline, CDR1 is MDHEN and CDR2 is SYDVKM. V gave up 5 bases and J gave up 5 bases, with 19 bases separating them. The CDR3 covers 16 residues. The CDR3 DNA reads TGTGCCAGCAGTCGGATTACAGGGCCCCCCTATCAGCCCCAGCATTTT. It encodes CASSRITGPPYQPQHF.

The DNA of the CDR3 is TGCGCCCACCTAGCCCGGGGCGTCAATCAGCCCCAGCATTTT. The encoded protein is CAHLARGVNQPQHF. The chain recombines TRBV5-1 with TRBJ1-5, with TRBD1 as a possible D gene (5 bases). CDR3 length: 14 residues. Germline V gene sequence: CDR1 SGHRS, CDR2 YFSETQ. The V end was cut by 10 bases, the J end by 3 bases, with 17 bases between.

The V call is TRBV5-1, the J call TRBJ1-2; perhaps TRBD1 as D (6 bases). CDR1 and CDR2 from the germline V gene are SGHRS and YFSETQ. Trimming pared 0 bases from V and 6 bases from J, leaving 12 bases between. The CDR3 contains 14 residues. The CDR3 nucleotides read TGCGCCAGCAGCTTGGTTCAGGCAGGGGATGGCTACACCTTC. Protein product: CASSLVQAGDGYTF.